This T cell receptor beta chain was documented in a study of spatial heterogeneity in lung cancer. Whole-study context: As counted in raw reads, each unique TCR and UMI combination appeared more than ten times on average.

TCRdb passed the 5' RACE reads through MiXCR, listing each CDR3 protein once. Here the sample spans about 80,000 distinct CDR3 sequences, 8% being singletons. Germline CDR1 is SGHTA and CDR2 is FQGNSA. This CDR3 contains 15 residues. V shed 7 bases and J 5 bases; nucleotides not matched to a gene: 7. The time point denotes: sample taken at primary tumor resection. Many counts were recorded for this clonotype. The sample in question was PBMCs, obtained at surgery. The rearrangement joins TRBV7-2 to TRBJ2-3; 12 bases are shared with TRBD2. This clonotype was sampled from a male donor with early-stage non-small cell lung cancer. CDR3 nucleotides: TGTGCCAGCACCCGAGGACTAGCGGGGAGAGATACGCAGTATTTT. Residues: CASTRGLAGRDTQYF.